The 18 T cell receptor beta chains in this list originate from one sample, sequenced in a study of cytomegalovirus exposure and HLA in healthy donors. Primers: 60 Vbeta forward and 13 Jbeta reverse. Method: immunoSEQ multiplex PCR; TCRdb's copy keeps in-frame clones and lacks some. The sample contains 200,000 or so clones, 84% of which appear only once. Sequencing input: PBMCs. All receptors come from a boy younger than 18 in good health and CMV-seronegative.

Of note for this clone: A read error may account for a junction end that differs from germline. V gene TRBV20-1 combines with J gene TRBJ1-1, with D unresolved. The CDR3 runs 11 residues. Germline V gene lookup returns CDR1 DFQATT and CDR2 SNEGSKA (reference sequence). The CDR3 here is CSARGRLQAFF. Written as DNA, the CDR3 is TGCAGTGCCAGAGGGCGGCTCCAAGCTTTCTTT.

This sequence joins TRBV30 and TRBJ2-5; the D gene is possibly TRBD2 (5 bases). Between the trimmed V and J ends, which lost 3 bases and 1 base, there was a span of 9 bases. Germline assignment: CDR1 GTSNPN and CDR2 SVGIG (reference sequence). The CDR3 consists of 13 residues. The CDR3 loop reads CAWSLGVQETQYF. The CDR3 DNA is TGTGCCTGGAGCCTGGGAGTCCAAGAGACCCAGTACTTC.

This chain's CDR3 is CASSSNAGTGPYEQYF. The CDR3, as DNA: TGTGCCAGCAGCTCAAACGCCGGGACAGGGCCCTACGAGCAGTACTTC. The chain employs TRBV9 and TRBJ2-7; 9 bases fit TRBD1. With V trimmed by 4 bases and J by 2 bases, 10 bases remained unmatched. The CDR3 contains 16 residues. Germline CDR1 SGDLS, CDR2 YYNGEE. Full variable domain (remainder filled in from reference TRBV9 and TRBJ2-7): DSGVTQTPKHLITATGQRVTLRCSPRSGDLSVYWYQQSLDQGLQFLIQYYNGEERAKGNILERFSAQQFPDLHSELNLSSLELGDSALYFCASSSNAGTGPYEQYFGPGTRLTVT.

This clone was recorded a few times. The chain employs TRBV5-1 and TRBJ1-1; 7 nucleotides agree with TRBD1. The CDR3 consists of 15 residues. V gave up 4 bases and J gave up 1 base; unmatched junction bases: 7. From germline, CDR1 is SGHRS and CDR2 YFSETQ. The DNA for the CDR3 is TGCGCCAGCAGCCATGGGGACAGAGAGAACACTGAAGCTTTCTTT. Protein product: CASSHGDRENTEAFF.

In its sample, this clone was seen once. V gene TRBV5-1 combines with J gene TRBJ2-7; unclear D gene. This CDR3 region has 13 residues. The V gene's germline CDR1 is SGHRS and CDR2 YFSETQ. V gave up 6 bases and J gave up 0 bases, with 10 bases separating them. The chain's CDR3 is CASTKSGSYEQYF. The CDR3 DNA sequence: TGCGCCAGCACTAAGTCAGGCTCCTACGAGCAGTACTTC.

V usage is TRBV11-3 and J usage is TRBJ2-7, with a tentative D call TRBD1 (5 bases). The ends were cut back, 5 bases at V and 2 bases at J, with 10 bases in the middle. The CDR3 spans 13 residues. Germline V gives CDR1 SGHNT, CDR2 YENEEA. The chain's CDR3 is CASSRGLPYEQYF. CDR3 coding DNA: TGTGCCAGCAGCAGGGGTCTTCCCTACGAGCAGTACTTC.

This chain connects TRBV9 to TRBJ2-1; a possible D gene is TRBD2 (6 bases). CDR3 length: 16 amino acids. Germline CDR1 is SGDLS and CDR2 is YYNGEE. Trimming pared 3 bases from V and 3 bases from J, leaving 16 bases between. CDR3 nucleotide sequence: TGTGCCAGCAGCGGTAAGGGAGGAGGGTACTACAATGAGCAGTTCTTC. This sequence encodes CASSGKGGGYYNEQFF.

This clone was counted once. The CDR3 region has the DNA TGTGCCAGTAGTCCCGCGCAAGGGGACGAGCAGTACTTC. Translation: CASSPAQGDEQYF. The rearrangement uses TRBV19 and TRBJ2-7; tentatively, D is TRBD1 (5 bases). The CDR3 totals 13 residues. V lost 5 bases, J lost 5 bases, and 13 bases lay in between. Per germline, CDR1 LNHDA and CDR2 SQIVND (reference sequence). The whole variable domain, remainder taken from reference TRBV19 and TRBJ2-7, is DGGITQSPKYLFRKEGQNVTLSCEQNLNHDAMYWYRQDPGQGLRLIYYSQIVNDFQKGDIAEGYSVSREKKESFPLTVTSAQKNPTAFYLCASSPAQGDEQYFGPGTRLTVT.

This chain joins TRBV6-1 and TRBJ2-3, with TRBD1 matching 9 bases. The V segment lost 3 bases and the J segment 6 bases; nucleotides outside the gene matches: 16. The V gene's germline CDR1 is MNHNS and CDR2 SASEGT. The CDR3 totals 18 residues. CDR3 in amino acids: CASSDPYGQGISRDTQYF. CDR3 sequence (DNA): TGTGCCAGCAGTGACCCTTATGGACAGGGGATTTCTCGGGATACGCAGTATTTT.

The V call is TRBV5-1, the J call TRBJ1-4; 8 bases are a match to TRBD1. CDR1 and CDR2 from the germline V gene are SGHRS and YFSETQ. Trimming took 0 bases from V and 8 from J; bases not matched to a gene: 9. This CDR3 is 16 amino acids long. The CDR3 loop reads CASSLDQGALREKLFF. For the CDR3, the DNA is TGCGCCAGCAGCTTGGATCAGGGGGCGCTTAGGGAAAAACTGTTTTTT.

This clone was detected once. The V and J genes are TRBV29-1 and TRBJ2-3, with D perhaps TRBD1 (6 bases). V lost 3 bases and J lost 2, with 12 bases in between. Germline V gene sequence: CDR1 SQVTM, CDR2 ANQGSEA. CDR3 length: 14 amino acids. The DNA for the CDR3 is TGCAGCGTTGATATACCAGGGGTCACAGATACGCAGTATTTT. This gives the protein CSVDIPGVTDTQYF.

This clone has only a few counts. The genes are TRBV7-8 and TRBJ2-4, with 8 bases matching TRBD1. Per the germline V gene, CDR1 is SGHVS and CDR2 is FQNEAQ. Trimming removed 5 bases from V and 0 bases from J; junction bases left unmatched: 9. The CDR3 loop spans 17 amino acids. The CDR3 protein is CASSQLSGQGAKNIQYF. The CDR3 DNA reads as TGTGCCAGCAGCCAACTCTCCGGACAGGGAGCCAAAAACATTCAGTACTTC.

This clone was seen a handful of times. The V call is TRBV27, the J call TRBJ1-1; D remains ambiguous. This CDR3 contains 11 residues. Trimming removed 7 bases from V and 6 bases from J, with 9 bases in between. The germline V gene has CDR1 MNHEY and CDR2 SMNVEV (reference sequence). The CDR3 loop reads CASILGPEAFF. The CDR3 DNA reads TGTGCCAGCATCCTGGGCCCTGAAGCTTTCTTT.

This chain uses TRBV27 with TRBJ2-1; 7 nucleotides agree with TRBD1. Germline-derived CDR1 and CDR2 are MNHEY and SMNVEV (reference sequence). The CDR3 is 13 amino acids. Germline trimming cut 10 bases from V and 6 bases from J; bases unmatched to any gene: 9. CDR3 in DNA: TGTGCCACCATTCCACACAGGGGCAATGAGCAGTTCTTC. Translated, it gives CATIPHRGNEQFF.

The CDR3 loop is CASSLRTGGAKNIQYF. The CDR3 nucleotides read TGTGCCAGCAGCCTTCGGACAGGGGGAGCCAAAAACATTCAGTACTTC. The chain couples TRBV5-4 to TRBJ2-4; 10 bases are shared with TRBD1. The V gene's germline CDR1 is SGHNT and CDR2 YYREEE (reference sequence). The CDR3 is made up of 16 amino acids. J was trimmed by 0 bases and V by 4 bases; bases with no gene match: 4.

This chain joins TRBV30 and TRBJ1-2; D remains ambiguous. CDR3 length: 12 residues. V shed 0 bases and J shed 8 bases, with 10 bases lying between them. The V gene's germline CDR1 is GTSNPN and CDR2 SVGIG (reference sequence). The CDR3 nucleotides read TGTGCCTGGAGTGTGGGAGCACCGGGCTACACCTTC. Residues: CAWSVGAPGYTF.

The rearrangement joins TRBV29-1 to TRBJ2-5; TRBD2 is a possible D gene (5 bases). Germline loops: CDR1 SQVTM, CDR2 ANQGSEA. CDR3 length: 13 residues. V lost 5 bases and J 4 bases, leaving 14 bases between the germline ends. The CDR3 region is CSVPVSGRETQYF. As DNA, the CDR3 is TGCAGCGTTCCAGTGTCGGGGAGAGAGACCCAGTACTTC.

The rearrangement joins TRBV18 to TRBJ2-7, with 7 positions matching TRBD2. J gave up 4 bases and V 1 base, and 10 bases lay outside the gene matches. Per the germline V gene, CDR1 is KGHSH and CDR2 is LQKENI. The CDR3 spans 16 residues. The CDR3: CASSPQGSGTWYEQYF. The CDR3 bases are TGTGCCAGCTCACCACAAGGAAGCGGGACGTGGTACGAGCAGTACTTC.